A selection of T cell receptor beta chains follows, all from one sample in a study of blood T cells in healthy people across ages. TCRdb processed the 5' RACE reads anew with MiXCR; each CDR3 protein has one entry. This sample yields about a million distinct CDR3 sequences, of which 35% to 40% are seen a single time; around 14% belongs to the top ten. Sequencing input: blood. The receptors come from a man between 18 and 29 years old in good health. Each CDR3 is given with its conserved first and last residue. The D gene is left open where the match is weak. Not every row has a clone size; where given, it reads once, few, many or a size class.

TRBD2 TRBJ2-7 TRBV12-3/TRBV12-4 . TGTGCCAGCAGTTTCCTAGCGGGGTCCTACAATGAGCAGTACTTC CASSFLAGSYNEQYF
TRBD1 TRBJ2-6 TRBV29-1 . TGCAGCGTTAAACAGGGGACTGGGGCCAACGTCCTGACTTTC CSVKQGTGANVLTF
TRBD1 TRBJ1-2 TRBV12-3/TRBV12-4 once TGTACCAGCAGTTCTCGGACAGGGAATGGCTACACCTTC CTSSSRTGNGYTF
. TRBJ1-4 TRBV4-3 few TGCGCCAGCAGGGTCGAGGCGGGACTCGCAACTAATGAAAAACTGTTTTTT CASRVEAGLATNEKLFF
. TRBJ1-2 TRBV5-1 once TGCGCCAGCAACCCCCGATACGAGTCTAACTATGGCTACACCTTC CASNPRYESNYGYTF
. TRBJ2-1 TRBV12-3/TRBV12-4 many TGTGCCAGCAGCTTATCAGGCTACAATGAGCAGTTCTTC CASSLSGYNEQFF
TRBD1 TRBJ1-2 TRBV12-3/TRBV12-4 . TGTGCCAGCAGTACAGGGACAGGGGGAGACTGTGGCTACACCTTC CASSTGTGGDCGYTF
. TRBJ2-5 TRBV7-9 few TGTGCCAGCAGCAAGAGCCGGACGGAAGAGACCCAGTACTTC CASSKSRTEETQYF
. TRBJ2-3 TRBV10-3 . TGTGCCATCAGTGAGCAAGTCCTTTCCCTCGGCACAGATACGCAGTATTTT CAISEQVLSLGTDTQYF
. TRBJ2-7 TRBV20-1 few TGCAGTGCTAGGCGGTACAATGAGCAGTACTTC CSARRYNEQYF
TRBD1 TRBJ1-5 TRBV7-9 . TGTGCCAGCAGCGGCGGACAGGGGGATCAGCCCCAGCATTTT CASSGGQGDQPQHF
. TRBJ2-7 TRBV13 . TGTGCCAGCAGCTCCATGAAGGGTGAGCAGTACTTC CASSSMKGEQYF
TRBD1 TRBJ1-1 TRBV20-1 few TGCAGTGCTAGAGTACAGGGGCGTGAAGCTTTCTTT CSARVQGREAFF
. TRBJ1-1 TRBV12-3/TRBV12-4 . TGTACCAGCAGTACAATAATAGAACCCGGGGACACTGAAGCTTTCTTT CTSSTIIEPGDTEAFF
TRBD1 TRBJ1-1 TRBV6-2/TRBV6-3 few TGTGCCAGCAGTTTTCCGGACAGGGGAGACACTGAAGCTTTCTTT CASSFPDRGDTEAFF
TRBD2 TRBJ2-7 TRBV20-1 few TGCAGTGCTAGAGATCTTGCTAGCGGGTACGAGCAGTACTTC CSARDLASGYEQYF
. TRBJ1-5 TRBV12-3/TRBV12-4 few TGTGCCAGCAGTTACCAGGGAAAAAATCAGCCCCAGCATTTT CASSYQGKNQPQHF
. TRBJ1-5 TRBV4-1 once TGCGCCAGCAGCCAAGTCGGCGAAGGACAGCCCCTGCATTTT CASSQVGEGQPLHF
. TRBJ1-2 TRBV7-2 many TGTGCCAGCAGGGTTAACTATGGCTACACCTTC CASRVNYGYTF
TRBD2 TRBJ2-7 TRBV20-1 . TGCAGTGCTAGTAGTAGCGGGGATTCCTACGAGCAGTACTTC CSASSSGDSYEQYF
. TRBJ2-2 TRBV4-2 . TGTGCCAGCAGCCAAGGGGGGGTTGGCACGTTAAACACCGGGGAGCTGTTTTTT CASSQGGVGTLNTGELFF
. TRBJ2-1 TRBV6-5 . TGTGCCAGCAGTTACGGGCAGGTCGGGAATGAGCAGTTCTTC CASSYGQVGNEQFF
. TRBJ2-7 TRBV6-2/TRBV6-3 few TGTGCCAGCAGTTCCTTCGAGACAGTGAGGTCCTACAATGAGCAGTACTTC CASSSFETVRSYNEQYF
. TRBJ2-1 TRBV7-2 . TGTGCCAGCAGCTTAGCGTACTCGCCTCCCGGCTCCTACGAGCAGTTCTTC CASSLAYSPPGSYEQFF
TRBD2 TRBJ2-3 TRBV9 . TGTGCCAGCAGCGCAAGCGGGGGTAGCACAGATACGCGGTATTTT CASSASGGSTDTRYF
. TRBJ2-5 TRBV6-1 . TGTGCCAGCAGTATTCTATGGCCAGGCGAAAAAGAGACCCAGTACTTC CASSILWPGEKETQYF
. TRBJ2-1 TRBV2 . TGTGCCAGCAACCCAAGCTATGAGCAGTTCTTC CASNPSYEQFF
TRBD1 TRBJ2-7 TRBV5-1 few TGCGCCAGCAACAAGATCGACAGGGCTCAGAAATCCTACGAGCAGTACTTC CASNKIDRAQKSYEQYF
. TRBJ2-3 TRBV12-3/TRBV12-4 once TGTGCCAGCGGCGCGGAGGTTCCGTGGCGGGATACGCAGTATTTT CASGAEVPWRDTQYF